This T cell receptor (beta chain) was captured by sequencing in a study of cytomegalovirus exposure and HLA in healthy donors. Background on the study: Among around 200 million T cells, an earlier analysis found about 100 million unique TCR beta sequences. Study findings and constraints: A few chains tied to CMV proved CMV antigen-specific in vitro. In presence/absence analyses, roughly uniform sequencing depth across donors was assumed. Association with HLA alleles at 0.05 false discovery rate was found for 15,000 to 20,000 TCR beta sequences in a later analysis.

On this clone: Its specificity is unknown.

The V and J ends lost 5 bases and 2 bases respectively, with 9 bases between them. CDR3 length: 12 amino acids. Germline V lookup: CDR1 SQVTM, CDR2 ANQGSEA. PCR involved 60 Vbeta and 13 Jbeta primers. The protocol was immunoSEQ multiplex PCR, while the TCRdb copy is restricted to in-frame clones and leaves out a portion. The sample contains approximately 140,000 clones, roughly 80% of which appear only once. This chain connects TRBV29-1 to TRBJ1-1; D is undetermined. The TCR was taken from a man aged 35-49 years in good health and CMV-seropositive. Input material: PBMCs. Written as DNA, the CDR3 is TGCAGCGTTAGCTGGTCTAACACTGAAGCTTTCTTT. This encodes CSVSWSNTEAFF.